What follows are 30 T cell receptor beta chains derived from one specimen sequenced in a study of shared clonotypes between healthy human individuals. As defined, naive CD8 cells were CD45RO-negative and positively selected for CCR7, with terminally differentiated effector memory CD45RA+ cells excluded. TCRdb's copy holds only in-frame clones and misses some; the assay was immunoSEQ multiplex PCR. Of about 2,200,000 clones in the sample, 85% to 95% were seen once. The material sequenced was naive CD8+ T cells from PBMCs. The receptor set was obtained from a man aged 18 to 29 in good health. Some clones in this sample may be carry-over from other donors' samples.

The chain recombines TRBV29-1 with TRBJ1-3; D ambiguous. The CDR3 loop spans 12 amino acids. The V end was cut by 7 bases, the J end by 3 bases, with 10 bases between. Per germline, CDR1 SQVTM and CDR2 ANQGSEA. The CDR3 region is CSAYGVGNTIYF. The CDR3 nucleotides are TGCAGCGCATACGGCGTTGGAAACACCATATATTTT.

V usage is TRBV4-1 and J usage is TRBJ2-7; 7 bases match TRBD2. The CDR3 has 15 amino acids. Losses at the gene ends were 7 bases for V and 5 bases for J; bases not matched to a gene: 14. The germline V gene has CDR1 MGHRA and CDR2 YSYEKL. The CDR3 nucleotides are TGCGCCAGCACCCCCGGGGCGGGGGTTGGCCACGAGCAGTACTTC. Translated: CASTPGAGVGHEQYF.

In this sample, this clone turned up once. The chain carries TRBV28 and TRBJ1-5; D gene uncertain. CDR3 length: 14 amino acids. CDR1 is MDHEN, CDR2 SYDVKM, per germline. Trimming stripped 3 bases from V and 7 bases from J, with 13 bases between. The CDR3 bases are TGTGCCAGCAGTTTTTTGGGGTTGGTCCAGCCCCAGCATTTT. It yields the protein CASSFLGLVQPQHF.

The V and J genes are TRBV28 and TRBJ1-2; 8 bases line up with TRBD1. The length of the CDR3 is 15 residues. Germline trimming cut 6 bases from V and 5 bases from J; bases unmatched to any gene: 11. CDR1 and CDR2 (germline): MDHEN, SYDVKM. The CDR3 nucleotides read TGTGCCAGCAGACAGACAGGGGCATGGGTTTATGGCTACACCTTC. The encoded protein is CASRQTGAWVYGYTF.

The rearrangement uses TRBV28 and TRBJ1-1, with no clear D. V was shortened by 3 bases and J by 4 bases, with 12 bases between the two germline ends. The CDR3 totals 14 residues. CDR1 is MDHEN and CDR2 is SYDVKM in the germline V gene. The CDR3 nucleotides read TGTGCCAGCAGTTTTGTGCAAATGGGCACTGAAGCTTTCTTT. Amino acid sequence: CASSFVQMGTEAFF.

This clone has only a few counts. The V call is TRBV4-1, the J call TRBJ1-5, with 7 bases lining up with TRBD1. Germline V gene lookup returns CDR1 MGHRA and CDR2 YSYEKL. The junction had 3 bases not matched to a gene; V was cut back by 4 bases and J by 6 bases. The CDR3 is 13 amino acids. CDR3 DNA sequence: TGCGCCAGCAGCCCCCCAGGGGGTCAGCCCCAGCATTTT. Translated, it gives CASSPPGGQPQHF.

The rearrangement links TRBV27 to TRBJ2-1; D remains ambiguous. Germline loops: CDR1 MNHEY, CDR2 SMNVEV (reference sequence). This CDR3 is 15 amino acids long. V was shortened by 8 bases and J by 0 bases, with 14 bases between the two germline ends. CDR3 protein: CASSSRISSYNEQFF. CDR3 sequence (DNA): TGTGCCAGCTCCAGCCGCATTAGCTCCTACAATGAGCAGTTCTTC.

This chain links TRBV27 with TRBJ2-1; the D is unclear. Looked up from germline, CDR1 is MNHEY and CDR2 is SMNVEV (reference sequence). CDR3 length: 13 amino acids. The V end lost 6 bases, the J end lost 4 bases, and 10 bases lay between the germline ends. This CDR3 reads CASSRYLYNEQFF. In nucleotides, the CDR3 is TGTGCCAGCAGCCGTTATCTTTACAATGAGCAGTTCTTC.

The gene calls are TRBV27 and TRBJ1-1; D may be TRBD1 (5 bases). The V end was cut by 6 bases, the J end by 3 bases, with 14 bases between. This CDR3 has 14 residues. CDR1 and CDR2 (germline): MNHEY, SMNVEV (reference sequence). CDR3 protein: CASRVVSGDTEAFF. CDR3 coding DNA: TGTGCCAGCAGAGTCGTGTCGGGGGACACTGAAGCTTTCTTT.

This clone was counted only a few times. The chain combines TRBV6-4 with TRBJ1-1; maybe TRBD1 (5 bases). The CDR3 is 17 residues long. Germline CDR1 reads MRHNA; CDR2 reads SNTAGT. V was clipped by 6 bases and J by 1 base, with 21 bases between them. Written as DNA, the CDR3 is TGTGCCAGCAGCGAGAAGACAGCGACCAAGACGAACACTGAAGCTTTCTTT. Protein: CASSEKTATKTNTEAFF.

This rearrangement joins TRBV5-6 to TRBJ2-6; 8 positions match TRBD1. The CDR3 length is 16 residues. V trimming: 0 bases; J trimming: 13 bases; junction bases outside the gene matches: 12. Germline CDR1 is SGHDT and CDR2 is YYEEEE. The CDR3 loop reads CASSLAGGQALEVLTF. The CDR3 DNA reads as TGTGCCAGCAGCTTGGCCGGGGGACAGGCCCTGGAAGTCCTGACTTTC.

This chain connects TRBV6-1 to TRBJ1-5; D call uncertain. This CDR3 region has 11 residues. Trimming took off 8 bases at V and 3 bases at J, with 5 bases between the two ends. Germline values: CDR1 MNHNS, CDR2 SASEGT. CDR3 protein: CASGTNQPQHF. Written as DNA, the CDR3 is TGTGCCAGCGGTACCAATCAGCCCCAGCATTTT.

The chain employs TRBV10-3 and TRBJ2-7, with TRBD1 as a possible D gene (6 bases). The CDR3 sequence is 19 residues long. CDR1 is ENHRY, CDR2 SYGVKD, per germline. V lost 0 bases to trimming and J lost 2 bases, with 23 bases between them. CDR3 loop: CAISESIRPVRTEPYEQYF. The CDR3, as DNA: TGTGCCATCAGTGAGTCGATTCGCCCAGTCAGGACAGAACCCTACGAGCAGTACTTC.

The chain links TRBV9 to TRBJ2-5, with D unresolved. The CDR3 loop spans 15 amino acids. Trimming left V 1 base short and J 5 bases short, with 15 bases between. Germline-derived CDR1 and CDR2 are SGDLS and YYNGEE. The CDR3 nucleotides are TGTGCCAGCAGCGTAAGGGTAGATTTCGGTGAGACCCAGTACTTC. Amino acid sequence: CASSVRVDFGETQYF. Looking up the rest from reference TRBV9 and TRBJ2-5 gives the full variable domain: DSGVTQTPKHLITATGQRVTLRCSPRSGDLSVYWYQQSLDQGLQFLIQYYNGEERAKGNILERFSAQQFPDLHSELNLSSLELGDSALYFCASSVRVDFGETQYFGPGTRLLVL.

The sample holds one count of this clone. The gene calls are TRBV7-8 and TRBJ2-1, with 10 positions matching TRBD2. V shed 3 bases and J 6 bases; nucleotides not matched to a gene: 11. CDR1 is SGHVS and CDR2 is FQNEAQ in the germline V gene. The CDR3 contains 17 residues. The CDR3 region has the DNA TGTGCCAGCAGCTTGGGGCTAGCGGGAGCAGTGGGCAATGAGCAGTTCTTC. Its protein product is CASSLGLAGAVGNEQFF.

This CDR3 reads CASSDGDRVGYEQYF. Here the CDR3 DNA reads TGTGCCAGCAGTGATGGGGACAGGGTCGGTTACGAGCAGTACTTC. The rearrangement links TRBV2 to TRBJ2-7; the match to TRBD1 covers 9 bases. The V gene end was trimmed by 3 bases and the J gene end by 4 bases; junction bases not matched to a gene: 7. This CDR3 region has 15 residues. Looked up from germline, CDR1 is SNHLY and CDR2 is FYNNEI.

The rearrangement joins TRBV5-6 to TRBJ1-1; possible D gene TRBD1, 6 bases. The CDR3 runs to 16 residues. Germline CDR1 and CDR2: SGHDT and YYEEEE. Trimming left V 6 bases short and J 8 bases short, with 26 bases between. The CDR3 region has the DNA TGTGCCAGCAACTACTCTCCGGGACATCCCCAAAGGGAAGCTTTCTTT. This translates into CASNYSPGHPQREAFF.

CDR3 residues: CASSSPSEGPPPPYEQYF. The CDR3 nucleotides are TGTGCCAGCAGTTCGCCGTCTGAGGGACCTCCGCCCCCGTACGAGCAGTACTTC. The chain joins TRBV28 to TRBJ2-7; D might be TRBD1 or TRBD2, each matching 5 bases. The CDR3 is 18 residues long. In germline, CDR1 is MDHEN, CDR2 SYDVKM. V gave up 4 bases and J gave up 4 bases, with 26 bases separating them.

This chain links TRBV7-9 with TRBJ1-5, with TRBD1 as a possible D gene (5 bases). Germline CDR1 and CDR2: SEHNR and FQNEAQ (reference sequence). The V end lost 1 base, the J end lost 6 bases, and 10 bases lay between the germline ends. The CDR3 has 14 residues. The CDR3 here is CASSLGGGGQPQHF. The CDR3 bases are TGTGCCAGCAGCTTAGGGGGGGGAGGTCAGCCCCAGCATTTT.

Points on this clone: Additional DNA sequences in this sample encode the identical CDR3. The rearrangement links TRBV6-1 to TRBJ2-3; D might be TRBD1 (6 bases). Trimming took 3 bases from V and 1 from J, leaving 11 bases between them. CDR1 and CDR2 (germline): MNHNS, SASEGT. This CDR3 comprises 15 residues. Here the CDR3 reads CASSESAGGTDTQYF. Here the CDR3 DNA reads TGTGCCAGCAGTGAGTCGGCAGGGGGCACAGATACGCAGTATTTT.

The J gene is TRBJ1-1, the V gene TRBV16; D remains ambiguous. The germline V gene has CDR1 KGHSY and CDR2 FQNENV. CDR3 size: 17 residues. Trimming cost V 4 bases and J 1 base, with 19 bases left between them. The CDR3: CASSPGRGLDPNTEAFF. The CDR3 DNA reads as TGTGCCAGCAGCCCGGGTCGGGGTTTGGACCCGAACACTGAAGCTTTCTTT.

The CDR3 spells CASSRGGLRFTEAFF. The CDR3 DNA is TGTGCCAGCAGCCGGGGGGGACTAAGGTTTACTGAAGCTTTCTTT. The V call is TRBV13, the J call TRBJ1-1, with D maybe TRBD1 (5 bases). This CDR3 has 15 amino acids. V was trimmed by 5 bases and J by 5 bases, leaving 18 bases between them. Germline CDR1 is PRHDT and CDR2 is FYEKMQ (reference sequence).

The chain employs TRBV6-5 and TRBJ2-7; 10 bases agree with TRBD1. This CDR3 comprises 16 residues. Germline lookup yields CDR1 MNHEY and CDR2 SVGAGI. Trimming removed 0 bases from V and 4 bases from J; junction bases left unmatched: 6. CDR3 in amino acids: CASSYSATGGRYEQYF. In DNA, the CDR3 is TGTGCCAGCAGTTACTCGGCGACAGGGGGCAGGTACGAGCAGTACTTC.

This clone occurred once. The chain has TRBV19 and TRBJ1-5, with D unresolved. This CDR3 spans 14 amino acids. The V end was cut by 8 bases, the J end by 1 base, with 12 bases between. From germline, CDR1 is LNHDA and CDR2 SQIVND (reference sequence). The CDR3 spells CASGVNRSNQPQHF. The CDR3 DNA sequence: TGTGCCAGTGGGGTTAACAGAAGCAATCAGCCCCAGCATTTT.

This clone has a single count. The chain is built from TRBV18 and TRBJ1-4; TRBD1 might be the D (5 bases). The CDR3 has 16 amino acids. V gave up 6 bases and J gave up 0 bases, with 14 bases separating them. Germline V gene lookup returns CDR1 KGHSH and CDR2 LQKENI. The CDR3 nucleotides are TGTGCCAGCTCCCCGAGGAGGGGCCCAACTAATGAAAAACTGTTTTTT. This encodes CASSPRRGPTNEKLFF.

The sample holds one count of this clone. The V call is TRBV6-4, the J call TRBJ1-5; D remains unclear. Trimming removed 6 bases from V and 1 base from J, with 7 bases in between. The CDR3 loop spans 13 amino acids. The germline gives CDR1 MRHNA, CDR2 SNTAGT. The CDR3 protein is CASSRRSNQPQHF. CDR3 coding DNA: TGTGCCAGCAGCCGACGGAGCAATCAGCCCCAGCATTTT.

A single count supports this clone. The V and J genes are TRBV28 and TRBJ1-5; no clear D. Germline assignment: CDR1 MDHEN and CDR2 SYDVKM. Trimming removed 8 bases from V and 3 bases from J, with 8 bases in between. The CDR3 runs 12 residues. The CDR3 nucleotides read TGTGCCAGCGCATCCCTCAATCAGCCCCAGCATTTT. It codes for CASASLNQPQHF.

V and J are TRBV4-3 and TRBJ2-7, with 8 bases matching TRBD1. CDR1 is LGHNA, CDR2 YSLEER, per germline. With 4 bases clipped from V and 7 bases from J, the junction kept 9 bases outside the gene matches. The CDR3 sequence is 14 residues long. The CDR3 nucleotides read TGCGCCAGCAGCCCTGACAGGGGATACGGTGAGCAGTACTTC. Its protein is CASSPDRGYGEQYF.

The chain is built from TRBV28 and TRBJ2-7; D not certain. This CDR3 spans 11 amino acids. Germline CDR1 MDHEN, CDR2 SYDVKM. Trimming stripped 8 bases from V and 3 bases from J, with 8 bases between. In DNA, the CDR3 is TGTGCCAGCGGCATCGTCTACGAGCAGTACTTC. Translation gives CASGIVYEQYF.

The chain carries TRBV5-1 and TRBJ2-1, with 10 bases identical to TRBD2. Losses at the gene ends were 0 bases for V and 3 bases for J; bases not matched to a gene: 6. The CDR3 runs to 17 residues. Germline CDR1 reads SGHRS; CDR2 reads YFSETQ. CDR3 region: CASSLEAAGGYYNEQFF. The DNA for the CDR3 is TGCGCCAGCAGCTTGGAAGCAGCGGGAGGGTACTACAATGAGCAGTTCTTC.